This T cell receptor (beta chain) was found in a study of cytomegalovirus exposure and HLA in healthy donors. About the research overall: Previous work identified 90 million to 130 million unique TCR beta sequences from 200 million or so T cells. Study conclusions and caveats: Some TCR beta chains (roughly 150 of them) were listed as cytomegalovirus-associated.

Researchers ran the PCR with 60 Vbeta and 13 Jbeta primers. Profiled with immunoSEQ multiplex PCR; TCRdb holds only in-frame clones, not every one. The sample has about 300,000 clones, roughly 89% seen once; the top ten hold roughly 4%. Germline V gene data show CDR1 as SEHNR and CDR2 as FQNEAQ (reference sequence). The CDR3 totals 15 residues. Germline trimming cut 4 bases from V and 7 bases from J; bases unmatched to any gene: 9. For this clone: As yet, its antigen is unknown.

Input material: PBMCs. J is TRBJ1-4 and V is TRBV7-9, with TRBD1 matching over 7 bases. The source is a man between 35 and 55 years old in good health and CMV-seropositive. CDR3 in DNA: TGTGCCAGCAGCTCCTATGACAGGGCGGGTGAAAAACTGTTTTTT. This encodes CASSSYDRAGEKLFF.